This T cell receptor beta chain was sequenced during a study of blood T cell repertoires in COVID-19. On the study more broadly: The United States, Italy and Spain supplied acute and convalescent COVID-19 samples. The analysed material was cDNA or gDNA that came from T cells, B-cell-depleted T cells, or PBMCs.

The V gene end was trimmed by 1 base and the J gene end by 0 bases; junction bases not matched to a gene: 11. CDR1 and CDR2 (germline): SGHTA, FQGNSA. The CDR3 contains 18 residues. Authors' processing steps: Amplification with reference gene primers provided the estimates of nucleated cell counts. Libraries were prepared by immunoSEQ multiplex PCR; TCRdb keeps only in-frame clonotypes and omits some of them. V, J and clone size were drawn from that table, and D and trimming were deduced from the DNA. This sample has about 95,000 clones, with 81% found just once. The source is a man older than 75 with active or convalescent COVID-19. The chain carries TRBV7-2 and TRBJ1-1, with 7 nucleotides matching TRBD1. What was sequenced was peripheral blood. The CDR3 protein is CASSLEAGGWSMNTEAFF. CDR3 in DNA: TGTGCCAGCAGCTTAGAGGCAGGGGGATGGTCCATGAACACTGAAGCTTTCTTT.